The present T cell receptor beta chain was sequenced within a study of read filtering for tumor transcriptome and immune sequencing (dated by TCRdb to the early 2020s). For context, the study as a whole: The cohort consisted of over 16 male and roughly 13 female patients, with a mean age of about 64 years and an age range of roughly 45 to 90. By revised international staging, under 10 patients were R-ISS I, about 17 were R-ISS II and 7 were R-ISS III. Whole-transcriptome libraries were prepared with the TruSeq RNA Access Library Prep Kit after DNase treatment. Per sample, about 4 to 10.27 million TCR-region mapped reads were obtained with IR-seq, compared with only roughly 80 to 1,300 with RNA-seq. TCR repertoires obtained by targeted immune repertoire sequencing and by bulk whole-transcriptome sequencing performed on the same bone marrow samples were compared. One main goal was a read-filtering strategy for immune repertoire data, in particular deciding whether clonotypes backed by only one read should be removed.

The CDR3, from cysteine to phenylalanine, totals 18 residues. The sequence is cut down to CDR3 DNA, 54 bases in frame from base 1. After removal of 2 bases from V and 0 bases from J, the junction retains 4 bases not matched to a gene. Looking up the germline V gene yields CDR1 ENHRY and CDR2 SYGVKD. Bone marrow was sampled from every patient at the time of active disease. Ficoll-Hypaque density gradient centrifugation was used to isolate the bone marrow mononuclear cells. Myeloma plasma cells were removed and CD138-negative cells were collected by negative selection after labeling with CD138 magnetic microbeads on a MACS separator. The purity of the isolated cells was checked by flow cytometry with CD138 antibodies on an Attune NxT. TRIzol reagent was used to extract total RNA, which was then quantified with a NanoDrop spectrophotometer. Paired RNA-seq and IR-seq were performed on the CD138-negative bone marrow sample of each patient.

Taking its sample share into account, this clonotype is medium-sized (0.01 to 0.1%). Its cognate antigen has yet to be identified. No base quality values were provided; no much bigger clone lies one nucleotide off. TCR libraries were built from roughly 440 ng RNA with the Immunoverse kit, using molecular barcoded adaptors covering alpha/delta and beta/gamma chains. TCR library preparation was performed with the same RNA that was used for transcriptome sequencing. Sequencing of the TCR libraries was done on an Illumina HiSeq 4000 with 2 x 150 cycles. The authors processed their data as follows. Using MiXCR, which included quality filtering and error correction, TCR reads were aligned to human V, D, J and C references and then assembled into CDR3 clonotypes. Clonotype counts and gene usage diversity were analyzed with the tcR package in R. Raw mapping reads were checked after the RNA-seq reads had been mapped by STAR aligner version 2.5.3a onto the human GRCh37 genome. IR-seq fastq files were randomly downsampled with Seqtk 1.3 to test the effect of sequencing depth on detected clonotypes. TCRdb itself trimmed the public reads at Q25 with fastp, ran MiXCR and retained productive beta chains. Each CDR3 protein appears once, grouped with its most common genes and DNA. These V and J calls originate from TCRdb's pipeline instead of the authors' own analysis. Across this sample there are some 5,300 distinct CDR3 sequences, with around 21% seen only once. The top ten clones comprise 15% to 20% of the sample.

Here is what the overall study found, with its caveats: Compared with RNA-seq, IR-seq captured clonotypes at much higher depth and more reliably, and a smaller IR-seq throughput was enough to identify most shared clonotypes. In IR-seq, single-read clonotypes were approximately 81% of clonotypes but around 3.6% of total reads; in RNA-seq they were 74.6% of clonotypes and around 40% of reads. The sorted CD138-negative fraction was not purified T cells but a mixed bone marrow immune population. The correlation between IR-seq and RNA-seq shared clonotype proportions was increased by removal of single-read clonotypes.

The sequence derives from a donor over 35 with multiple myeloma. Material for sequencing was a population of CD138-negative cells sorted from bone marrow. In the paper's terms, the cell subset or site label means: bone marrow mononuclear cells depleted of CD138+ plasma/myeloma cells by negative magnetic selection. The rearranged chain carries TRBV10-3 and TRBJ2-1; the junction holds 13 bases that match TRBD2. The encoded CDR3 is CAISETSGRAGSYNEQFF. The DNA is TGTGCCATCAGTGAGACTAGCGGGAGGGCCGGCTCCTACAATGAGCAGTTCTTC.